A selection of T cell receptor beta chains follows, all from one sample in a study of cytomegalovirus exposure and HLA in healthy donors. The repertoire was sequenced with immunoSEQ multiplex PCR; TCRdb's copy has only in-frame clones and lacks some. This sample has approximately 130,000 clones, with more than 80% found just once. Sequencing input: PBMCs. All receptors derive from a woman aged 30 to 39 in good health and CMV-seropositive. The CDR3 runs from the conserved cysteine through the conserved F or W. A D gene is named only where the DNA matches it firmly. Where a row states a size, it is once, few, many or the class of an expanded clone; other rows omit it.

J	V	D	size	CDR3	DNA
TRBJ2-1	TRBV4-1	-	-	CASSLEWSGRNYNEQFF	TGCGCCAGCAGCCTTGAATGGTCGGGGAGGAATTACAATGAGCAGTTCTTC
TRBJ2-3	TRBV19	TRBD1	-	CASVQGGTDTQYF	TGTGCCAGTGTACAGGGGGGCACAGATACGCAGTATTTT
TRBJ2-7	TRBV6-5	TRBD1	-	CASRGTGPYEQYF	TGTGCCAGCAGGGGGACAGGCCCCTACGAGCAGTACTTC
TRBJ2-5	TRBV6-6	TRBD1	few	CASSPGTGGETQYF	TGTGCCAGCAGCCCTGGGACAGGGGGGGAGACCCAGTACTTC
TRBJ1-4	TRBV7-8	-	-	CASSWERREKLFF	TGTGCCAGCAGCTGGGAGAGAAGGGAAAAACTGTTTTTT
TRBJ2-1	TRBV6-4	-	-	CASSDGGGNEQFF	TGTGCCAGCAGTGACGGAGGAGGGAATGAGCAGTTCTTC
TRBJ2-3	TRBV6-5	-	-	CASSWPPGVDTQYF	TGTGCCAGCAGTTGGCCCCCAGGGGTGGATACGCAGTATTTT
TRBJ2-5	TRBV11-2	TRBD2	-	CASRGLAGREWTQYF	TGTGCCAGCAGAGGACTAGCGGGAAGGGAGTGGACCCAGTACTTC
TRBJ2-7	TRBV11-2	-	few	CASSNLATYEQYF	TGTGCCAGCAGCAATCTAGCTACCTACGAGCAGTACTTC
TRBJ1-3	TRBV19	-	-	CASSPQASLGNTIYF	TGTGCCAGTAGCCCGCAGGCGTCCTTAGGAAACACCATATATTTT
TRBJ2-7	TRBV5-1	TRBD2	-	CASSLGLAGTSGSYEQYF	TGCGCCAGCAGCTTGGGACTAGCGGGTACTTCGGGCTCCTACGAGCAGTACTTC
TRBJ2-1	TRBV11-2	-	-	CASSPASYGNEQFF	TGTGCCAGCAGCCCCGCTTCCTACGGGAATGAGCAGTTCTTC
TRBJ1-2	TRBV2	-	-	CASSEKAGENYGYTF	TGTGCCAGCAGTGAAAAGGCAGGGGAGAACTATGGCTACACCTTC
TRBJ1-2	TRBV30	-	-	CASARGLGGYGYTF	TGTGCCTCCGCCCGGGGGCTCGGGGGGTATGGCTACACCTTC
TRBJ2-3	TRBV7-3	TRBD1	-	CASSPRDSMSDTQYF	TGTGCCAGCAGCCCCCGGGACAGTATGTCAGATACGCAGTATTTT
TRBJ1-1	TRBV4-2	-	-	CASSQDYTALGTEAFF	TGTGCCAGCAGCCAAGATTACACAGCTTTAGGAACTGAAGCTTTCTTT
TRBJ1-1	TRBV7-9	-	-	CASSLEWGGAFF	TGTGCCAGCAGCTTGGAGTGGGGAGGAGCTTTCTTT
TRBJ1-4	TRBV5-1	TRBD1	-	CASSLGTGDEKLFF	TGCGCCAGCAGCTTGGGGACAGGGGATGAAAAACTGTTTTTT
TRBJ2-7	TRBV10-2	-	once	CASNGGTYEQYF	TGCGCCAGCAATGGGGGCACCTACGAGCAGTACTTC
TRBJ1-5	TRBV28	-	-	CASSPGSQPQHF	TGTGCCAGCAGCCCCGGGAGTCAGCCCCAGCATTTT